This TCR beta chain was sequenced in a study of technical replicates of blood from a few donors. The CDR3 covers 15 residues. Germline lookup yields CDR1 SGHRS and CDR2 YFSETQ. Trimming took off 0 bases at V and 5 bases at J, with 14 bases between the two ends. TCRdb keeps only in-frame clones here, not all; method: immunoSEQ multiplex PCR. The table lists more than 65,000 clones, roughly 92% of them singletons. The origin of this receptor is a human donor in good health. The sequencing sample was made of T cells isolated from PBMCs. The chain links TRBV5-1 to TRBJ1-2; D remains ambiguous. The CDR3 reads CASSLGEGNGYGYTF. The CDR3 DNA reads TGCGCCAGCAGCTTGGGAGAGGGAAATGGGTATGGCTACACCTTC.